The 27 T cell receptor beta chains in this list originate from one sample, sequenced in a study of vaccination effects on CD4 cells after COVID-19. Their specific antigens are unknown. Clones were sequenced by immunoSEQ multiplex PCR, and TCRdb holds only the in-frame ones, with some missing. The sample has around 47,000 clones; 55% to 85% are singletons. Between days 9 and 10 of culture, CD4+ T cells were separated out. Either the mRNA-1273 or the BNT162b2 vaccine was given to participants as two doses. Sequenced here: CD4+ T cells from PBMCs cultured without peptide, sampled after COVID-19 vaccination. The receptors originated from a human donor who received a COVID-19 vaccine.

Only a few counts were recorded for this clone. This sequence joins TRBV5-1 and TRBJ1-1; a weak D match, TRBD1 (5 bases). Trimming shortened V by 0 bases and J by 2 bases, and 8 bases separated the two germline ends. CDR1 is SGHRS and CDR2 is YFSETQ in the germline V gene. This CDR3 has 14 amino acids. The CDR3 nucleotides read TGCGCCAGCAGCTTGGAACAGGAAAACACTGAAGCTTTCTTT. Protein product: CASSLEQENTEAFF.

This chain links TRBV25-1 with TRBJ1-4; no reliable D call. CDR3 length: 14 residues. Per germline, CDR1 MGHDK and CDR2 SYGVNS. V lost 8 bases and J 1 base, leaving 11 bases between the germline ends. The CDR3 is CASGEGGTNEKLFF. CDR3 DNA sequence: TGTGCCAGCGGAGAGGGAGGAACTAATGAAAAACTGTTTTTT.

V gene TRBV10-2 combines with J gene TRBJ2-1; no definite D call. This CDR3 region has 14 residues. CDR1 WSHSY and CDR2 SAAADI come from the germline V gene. The V gene lost 4 bases and the J gene lost 8 bases, with 15 bases spanning the gap. CDR3 sequence (DNA): TGCGCCAGCAGTGGGGCCGTCCTCCGGTATGAGCAGTTCTTC. Residues: CASSGAVLRYEQFF.

The gene calls are TRBV11-2 and TRBJ1-1; 8 bases map to TRBD1. Trimming took 4 bases from V and 10 from J; bases not matched to a gene: 8. CDR3 length: 13 residues. Germline CDR1 reads SGHAT; CDR2 reads FQNNGV. The CDR3 protein is CASSSGQGQTAFF. CDR3 coding DNA: TGTGCCAGCAGCTCAGGACAGGGACAGACAGCTTTCTTT.

This chain joins TRBV11-2 and TRBJ2-5; TRBD2 matches 7 bases. In germline, CDR1 is SGHAT, CDR2 FQNNGV. The CDR3 length is 18 residues. V lost 1 base, J lost 5 bases, and 16 bases stayed unmatched. CDR3 sequence reads: CASSLGVVTSRLLETQYF. The DNA for the CDR3 is TGTGCCAGCAGCTTAGGAGTGGTGACTAGCCGCCTCTTGGAGACCCAGTACTTC.

The chain combines TRBV5-1 with TRBJ2-1, with 11 bases lining up with TRBD1. The junction had 10 bases not matched to a gene; V was cut back by 2 bases and J by 0 bases. In germline, CDR1 is SGHRS, CDR2 YFSETQ. The CDR3 runs 19 residues. The CDR3 region is CASSLGTGGSLSSYNEQFF. The DNA of the CDR3 is TGCGCCAGCAGCTTAGGGACAGGGGGTTCCCTTAGCTCCTACAATGAGCAGTTCTTC.

The chain links TRBV20-1 to TRBJ2-2, with D possibly being TRBD1 or TRBD2 (5 bases each). Per germline, CDR1 DFQATT and CDR2 SNEGSKA (reference sequence). V lost 3 bases, J lost 3 bases, and 17 bases lay in between. The CDR3 runs to 16 residues. CDR3 sequence: CSASQGTGGYTGELFF. The CDR3 DNA reads as TGCAGTGCTAGTCAAGGGACGGGCGGGTACACCGGGGAGCTGTTTTTT.

A single count supports this clone. The chain carries TRBV10-1 and TRBJ1-1, with 7 positions matching TRBD1. V lost 3 bases and J lost 1; bases outside the gene matches: 5. This CDR3 has 15 residues. CDR1 is WNHNN and CDR2 is SYGVQD in the germline V gene (reference sequence). The CDR3 here is CASSDNRGPNTEAFF. Written as DNA, the CDR3 is TGCGCCAGCAGTGACAACAGGGGTCCGAACACTGAAGCTTTCTTT.

This sequence joins TRBV21-1 and TRBJ1-4; the table's TRBD1 call for D was not verified on the DNA. TRBV21-1 is described as a pseudogene. This CDR3 is built from 16 residues. The CDR3 DNA is TGTGCCAGCAGCAAAGGGACAGGGGCAACTAATGAAAAACTGTTTTTT. It yields the protein CASSKGTGATNEKLFF.

The V gene is TRBV4-1, the J gene TRBJ1-2; D is unresolved. Trimming removed 1 base from V and 8 bases from J, with 14 bases in between. The germline V gene has CDR1 MGHRA and CDR2 YSYEKL. CDR3 length equals 14 residues. CDR3 in DNA: TGCGCCAGCAGCCAAGCCGGACGACCCGAAGGCTACACCTTC. Protein product: CASSQAGRPEGYTF.

In this sample, this clone turned up a few times. The V and J genes are TRBV10-1 and TRBJ2-1, with D uncertain. V lost 3 bases and J 4 bases, leaving 19 bases between the germline ends. The CDR3 has 17 residues. Germline V gene data show CDR1 as WNHNN and CDR2 as SYGVQD (reference sequence). The CDR3 DNA reads TGCGCCAGCAGTGAACCAATCCGAGACCAGATATACAATGAGCAGTTCTTC. This gives the protein CASSEPIRDQIYNEQFF.

This chain links TRBV7-9 with TRBJ1-2; 8 bases map to TRBD1. V was pared by 5 bases and J by 7 bases, with 9 bases of the junction left unmatched. Per germline, CDR1 SEHNR and CDR2 FQNEAQ (reference sequence). This CDR3 comprises 14 residues. CDR3 loop: CASSDAGQVAGYTF. The CDR3 DNA follows: TGTGCCAGCAGCGACGCGGGACAGGTCGCTGGCTACACCTTC.

The chain uses TRBV4-1 and TRBJ1-2; TRBD1 matches 10 bases. CDR3 length equals 14 residues. Germline lookup yields CDR1 MGHRA and CDR2 YSYEKL. The V segment lost 3 bases and the J segment 3 bases; nucleotides outside the gene matches: 1. CDR3 loop: CASSQDRGDYGYTF. CDR3 sequence (DNA): TGCGCCAGCAGCCAGGACAGGGGGGACTATGGCTACACCTTC.

This chain uses TRBV5-5 with TRBJ2-5; 7 bases agree with TRBD1. CDR3 length equals 15 residues. Germline loops: CDR1 SGHKS, CDR2 YYEKEE (reference sequence). J gave up 2 bases and V 4 bases, and 8 bases lay outside the gene matches. The DNA for the CDR3 is TGTGCCAGCAGCCCCCGGACAGGTAGACAAGAGACCCAGTACTTC. Translating it yields CASSPRTGRQETQYF.

The V gene is TRBV24-1, the J gene TRBJ2-7; 9 bases line up with TRBD1. Germline values: CDR1 KGHDR, CDR2 SFDVKD. J was trimmed by 3 bases and V by 8 bases; bases with no gene match: 10. This CDR3 comprises 15 residues. In DNA, the CDR3 is TGTGCCACCAAATGTTGGGGACAGGGACGCTACGAGCAGTACTTC. The encoded protein is CATKCWGQGRYEQYF.

The chain joins TRBV4-2 to TRBJ2-5; possibly TRBD1 for D (6 bases). Germline lookup yields CDR1 LGHNA and CDR2 YNFKEQ. Trimming took off 5 bases at V and 2 bases at J, with 15 bases between the two ends. This CDR3 comprises 15 residues. CDR3 in DNA: TGTGCCAGCAGCGCAGGGGACCAAAAACAAGAGACCCAGTACTTC. This encodes CASSAGDQKQETQYF.

The rearrangement joins TRBV18 to TRBJ1-6, with D perhaps TRBD1 (5 bases). V was cut by 4 bases and J by 7 bases, with 14 bases left in between. CDR1 and CDR2 (germline): KGHSH, LQKENI. The CDR3 spans 15 residues. The CDR3 region is CASSRNPGQNSPLHF. CDR3 in DNA: TGTGCCAGCTCACGAAATCCAGGGCAAAATTCACCCCTCCACTTT.

This clone was detected only a few times. The chain has TRBV6-1 and TRBJ2-1; 12 positions agree with TRBD2. The CDR3 sequence is 17 residues long. Looked up from germline, CDR1 is MNHNS and CDR2 is SASEGT. The V gene end was trimmed by 3 bases and the J gene end by 8 bases; junction bases not matched to a gene: 11. CDR3 amino acids: CASSEALAGGPMDEQFF. For the CDR3, the DNA is TGTGCCAGCAGTGAGGCCCTAGCGGGGGGGCCGATGGATGAGCAGTTCTTC.

This chain links TRBV10-3 with TRBJ1-2, with D unresolved. Trimming pared 0 bases from V and 2 bases from J, leaving 10 bases between. Germline CDR1 ENHRY, CDR2 SYGVKD. This CDR3 is built from 15 residues. The CDR3 coding sequence is TGTGCCATCAGTGAGTCCGGCAGTTCCAACTATGGCTACACCTTC. This codes for CAISESGSSNYGYTF.

As regards this clone: Germline and junction disagree at one end, which may indicate a read error. The rearrangement links TRBV19 to TRBJ1-2; no firm D call. The germline V gene encodes CDR1 LNHDA and CDR2 SQIVND (reference sequence). The CDR3 is 13 residues long. Written as DNA, the CDR3 is TGTGCCAGTAGTATAGGGTTGGGCTATGACTACACCTTC. Translation: CASSIGLGYDYTF.

The V gene is TRBV6-5, the J gene TRBJ2-7; 12 bases align to TRBD2. The CDR3 is made up of 15 amino acids. V lost 4 bases and J lost 2; bases outside the gene matches: 3. In germline, CDR1 is MNHEY, CDR2 SVGAGI. CDR3 DNA: TGTGCCAGCAGTTTTAGACTAGCGGGGGCCTACGAGCAGTACTTC. This translates into CASSFRLAGAYEQYF.

This chain uses TRBV6-1 with TRBJ1-5; TRBD1 might be the D (5 bases). Germline V gives CDR1 MNHNS, CDR2 SASEGT. The CDR3 totals 13 residues. V lost 2 bases, J lost 11 bases, and 13 bases lay in between. This chain's CDR3 is CASSENRGEAQHF. In DNA form, the CDR3 reads TGTGCCAGCAGTGAAAATCGAGGGGAGGCCCAGCATTTT.

This chain joins TRBV5-1 and TRBJ1-2; tentative D call: TRBD1 (5 bases). Germline assignment: CDR1 SGHRS and CDR2 YFSETQ. The CDR3 sequence is 15 residues long. Trimming pared 0 bases from V and 5 bases from J, leaving 14 bases between. DNA for the CDR3: TGCGCCAGCAGCTTGGCGTCGGGGCGCCTATATGGCTACACCTTC. Encoded protein: CASSLASGRLYGYTF.

This chain connects TRBV5-1 to TRBJ2-7; TRBD1 might be the D (6 bases). Germline CDR1 and CDR2: SGHRS and YFSETQ. V shed 4 bases and J shed 4 bases, with 18 bases lying between them. The CDR3 runs 15 residues. CDR3 in amino acids: CASSPEAGVMYEQYF. The DNA for the CDR3 is TGCGCCAGCAGCCCCGAGGCAGGGGTTATGTACGAGCAGTACTTC.

The CDR3 protein is CSVAREEWDEQFF. CDR3 sequence (DNA): TGCAGCGTTGCGCGGGAGGAGTGGGATGAGCAGTTCTTC. This chain joins TRBV29-1 and TRBJ2-1; 8 bases map to TRBD2. V lost 4 bases to trimming and J lost 8 bases; unmatched junction nucleotides: 7. Germline V CDR1 and CDR2: SQVTM, ANQGSEA. The CDR3 is 13 amino acids.

This rearrangement joins TRBV2 to TRBJ2-3, with D tentatively TRBD2 (5 bases). CDR3 length: 16 amino acids. Germline V CDR1 and CDR2: SNHLY, FYNNEI. With 6 bases removed from V and 3 bases from J, the gap between germline ends came to 19 bases. CDR3 coding DNA: TGTGCCAGCAGACCTACAGCGATCCGGGGTACAGATACGCAGTATTTT. Its translation is CASRPTAIRGTDTQYF.

The genes are TRBV6-5 and TRBJ2-7; D ambiguous. CDR3 size: 13 residues. CDR1 is MNHEY and CDR2 is SVGAGI in the germline V gene. Between the trimmed V and J ends, which lost 2 bases and 6 bases, there was a span of 11 bases. The CDR3 sequence: CASSYGEQTEQYF. DNA of the CDR3: TGTGCCAGCAGTTACGGTGAGCAAACCGAGCAGTACTTC.